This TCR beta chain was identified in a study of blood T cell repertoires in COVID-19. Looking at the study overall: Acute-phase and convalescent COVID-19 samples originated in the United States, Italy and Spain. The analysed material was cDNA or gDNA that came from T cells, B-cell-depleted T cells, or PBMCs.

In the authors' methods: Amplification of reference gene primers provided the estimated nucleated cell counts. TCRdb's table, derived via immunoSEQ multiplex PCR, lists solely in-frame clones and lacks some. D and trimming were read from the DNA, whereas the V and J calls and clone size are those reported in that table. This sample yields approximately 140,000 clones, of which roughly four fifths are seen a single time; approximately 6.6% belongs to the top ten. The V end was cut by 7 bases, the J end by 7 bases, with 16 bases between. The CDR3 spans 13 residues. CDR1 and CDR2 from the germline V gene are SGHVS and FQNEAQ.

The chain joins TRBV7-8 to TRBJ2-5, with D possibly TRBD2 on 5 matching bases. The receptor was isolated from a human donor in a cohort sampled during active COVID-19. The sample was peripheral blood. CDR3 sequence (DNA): TGTGCCAGCAAACAACTAGGGAGCCCGACCCAGTACTTC. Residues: CASKQLGSPTQYF.